The T cell receptor beta chain under discussion was sequenced for a study of blood T cell repertoires in COVID-19. About the research overall: The United States, Italy and Spain were the sources of the acute and convalescent COVID-19 samples. PBMCs, B-cell-depleted T cells, or T cells provided the cDNA or gDNA that made up the material.

Per the study methods: For nucleated cells, counts were estimated from reference gene primer amplification. Sequenced by immunoSEQ multiplex PCR; TCRdb stores in-frame clones only, minus some. V and J calls and clone size are those listed in that table; D and trimming were worked out from the DNA. Of roughly 120,000 clones detected, 90% appear once; the ten largest clones hold around 3.8%. The V end was cut by 6 bases, the J end by 2 bases, with 10 bases between. There are 13 residues in the CDR3. The TCR comes from a man in his fifties or sixties with active COVID-19. The genes are TRBV12-3 or TRBV12-4 and TRBJ1-1, with D tentatively TRBD1 (5 bases). Sequenced sample: peripheral blood. DNA for the CDR3: TGTGCCAGCAGCACGGACATTAACACTGAAGCTTTCTTT. It specifies CASSTDINTEAFF.